This T cell receptor (beta chain) originates from a study of blood T cells in healthy people across ages. Study results and caveats: As age increased, TCR beta diversity per million T cells fell in a roughly linear fashion. Researchers report that TCR beta diversity correlated strongly with naive T cell percentage.

This CDR3 has 18 amino acids. Trimming took 0 bases from V and 12 from J; bases not matched to a gene: 17. Per germline, CDR1 MNHEY and CDR2 SVGAGI. Primers used in a second PCR of roughly 6 to 11 cycles were a sample-barcoded 5' primer and a J-beta primer mix. TCRdb passed the 5' RACE reads through MiXCR, listing each CDR3 protein once. This table has over a million distinct CDR3 sequences, around two fifths appearing once. Remarks on this clonotype: Its cognate antigen is unknown.

Per-sample PBMC isolation yielded at least 7 million cells. This sequence was found in a woman aged 18-29 years in good health. This sequence joins TRBV6-5 and TRBJ1-6; 7 bases are a match to TRBD1. The sequenced sample consisted of blood. The chain's CDR3 is CASSYSKSGYRGNGPLHF. The CDR3 DNA follows: TGTGCCAGCAGTTACTCGAAGTCCGGTTACAGGGGAAATGGACCCCTCCACTTT.